The clone carrying this TCR beta chain came up a few times. The antigen remains undetermined. The data were taken from a study of T cell repertoires in cytomegalovirus infection. Trimming shortened V by 5 bases and J by 0 bases, and 10 bases separated the two germline ends. Germline loops: CDR1 DFQATT, CDR2 SNEGSKA (reference sequence). The CDR3 has 13 residues. TCRdb independently ran MiXCR on the reads; one entry per CDR3 protein. The repertoire holds roughly 500,000 distinct CDR3 sequences, roughly 43% seen once, with 43% in the top ten. The material was cultured PBMCs, obtained from culture after CMV antigen stimulation. This clonotype was obtained from a human donor in good health (CMV status not recorded). Some clones in this sample may be carry-over from other donors' samples. V gene TRBV20-1 combines with J gene TRBJ1-2, with D uncertain. The CDR3 sequence: CSAATGANYGYTF. The CDR3 coding sequence is TGCAGTGCTGCCACCGGTGCTAACTATGGCTACACCTTC.